Shown below are 28 T cell receptor beta chains from a single sample sequenced in a study of identical twins. TCRdb re-called the 5' RACE reads with MiXCR, one entry per CDR3 protein. The table has 400,000 to 500,000 distinct CDR3 sequences, 15% to 20% seen once. Source material: naive T cells sorted from blood. All receptors come from a man between 50 and 59 years old in good health.

The J gene is TRBJ1-5, the V gene TRBV4-1, with 10 positions matching TRBD1. The CDR3 contains 15 residues. In germline, CDR1 is MGHRA, CDR2 YSYEKL. The junction had 2 bases not matched to a gene; V was cut back by 1 base and J by 5 bases. This CDR3 is CASSQGTGGYQPQHF. CDR3 nucleotides: TGCGCCAGCAGCCAAGGGACAGGGGGGTATCAGCCCCAGCATTTT.

This chain uses TRBV20-1 with TRBJ2-7; TRBD2 might be the D (6 bases). This CDR3 is built from 13 residues. V dropped 5 bases and J dropped 4 bases, with 15 bases sitting between them. Germline values: CDR1 DFQATT, CDR2 SNEGSKA (reference sequence). CDR3 nucleotides: TGCAGTGCTCAGGCTGGGACTGAGTACGAGCAGTACTTC. Translation: CSAQAGTEYEQYF.

This chain connects TRBV6-1 to TRBJ1-6; D uncertain. V was pared by 5 bases and J by 7 bases, with 18 bases between. Germline V gene sequence: CDR1 MNHNS, CDR2 SASEGT. The length of the CDR3 is 16 residues. CDR3 sequence: CASSQLARAGNSPLHF. CDR3 coding DNA: TGTGCCAGCAGTCAACTAGCGAGGGCCGGCAATTCACCCCTCCACTTT.

At least ten counts were recorded for this clonotype. The gene calls are TRBV5-1 and TRBJ2-3; TRBD2 might be the D (7 bases). The CDR3 spans 14 residues. The germline V and J ends were trimmed by 4 bases and 2 bases, with 11 bases remaining between them. Per germline, CDR1 SGHRS and CDR2 YFSETQ. CDR3 DNA: TGCGCCAGCAGCGGCCGGGGGGCCACAGATACGCAGTATTTT. As protein: CASSGRGATDTQYF.

This clonotype was counted ten times or more. The chain has TRBV20-1 and TRBJ1-4; no clear D. Germline assignment: CDR1 DFQATT and CDR2 SNEGSKA (reference sequence). The V end was cut by 1 base, the J end by 8 bases, with 17 bases between. The CDR3 extends over 15 amino acids. In nucleotides, the CDR3 is TGCAGTGCTAGAGGACGTAAGGGCTTAGGGGAAAAACTGTTTTTT. Translated: CSARGRKGLGEKLFF.

This clonotype was recorded once. The CDR3, as DNA: TGTGCCAGCAGCCGTTCACGGTATGAGACCCAGTACTTC. Translated: CASSRSRYETQYF. The chain couples TRBV5-6 to TRBJ2-5; unclear D gene. CDR3 size: 13 residues. Deletions cut 4 bases from V and 5 bases from J, with 12 bases between. Germline V CDR1 and CDR2: SGHDT, YYEEEE. Full variable domain (remainder filled in from reference TRBV5-6 and TRBJ2-5): DAGVTQSPTHLIKTRGQQVTLRCSPKSGHDTVSWYQQALGQGPQFIFQYYEEEERQRGNFPDRFSGHQFPNYSSELNVNALLLGDSALYLCASSRSRYETQYFGPGTRLLVL.

The chain carries TRBV7-2 and TRBJ1-4; 8 nucleotides align to TRBD1. V dropped 3 bases and J dropped 3; count of bases not matched to a gene: 3. The CDR3 has 15 residues. Germline lookup yields CDR1 SGHTA and CDR2 FQGNSA. The DNA for the CDR3 is TGTGCCAGCAGCTTTCAGGGGGCGCCTAATGAAAAACTGTTTTTT. Protein sequence: CASSFQGAPNEKLFF.

This clonotype was seen many times. The V and J genes are TRBV10-3 and TRBJ2-1; D might be TRBD2 (5 bases). The CDR3 sequence is 16 residues long. Per the germline V gene, CDR1 is ENHRY and CDR2 is SYGVKD. Trimming left V 4 bases short and J 9 bases short, with 22 bases between. The CDR3 here is CAISGGSGVRSGEQFF. CDR3 DNA sequence: TGTGCCATCAGTGGGGGTTCCGGGGTAAGGTCTGGTGAGCAGTTCTTC.

The chain links TRBV10-3 to TRBJ1-5; D uncertain. The germline gives CDR1 ENHRY, CDR2 SYGVKD. The CDR3 consists of 14 residues. The V end lost 6 bases, the J end lost 4 bases, and 13 bases lay between the germline ends. The CDR3 loop reads CAIRAAGANQPQHF. The CDR3 DNA reads as TGTGCCATCAGGGCCGCCGGTGCAAATCAGCCCCAGCATTTT.

This clonotype was found many times. This chain connects TRBV20-1 to TRBJ2-5, with D possibly being TRBD1 (6 bases). The germline gives CDR1 DFQATT, CDR2 SNEGSKA (reference sequence). V was pared by 6 bases and J by 3 bases, with 14 bases between. The CDR3 sequence is 13 residues long. The CDR3 region is CSARRTEEETQYF. The CDR3 DNA is TGCAGTGCCCGAAGGACAGAAGAAGAGACCCAGTACTTC.

This clonotype was observed a handful of times. The chain couples TRBV29-1 to TRBJ2-5; D possibly corresponds to TRBD1 (6 bases). V was pared by 6 bases and J by 5 bases, with 16 bases between. The CDR3 covers 13 residues. In germline, CDR1 is SQVTM, CDR2 ANQGSEA. This chain's CDR3 is CSVGQNQGETQYF. The CDR3, as DNA: TGCAGCGTCGGACAAAACCAGGGGGAGACCCAGTACTTC.

The table lists this clonotype with a few counts. The chain is built from TRBV20-1 and TRBJ2-7; D may be TRBD1 (6 bases). CDR3 length: 15 amino acids. V lost 0 bases to trimming and J lost 3 bases, with 15 bases between them. CDR1 DFQATT and CDR2 SNEGSKA come from the germline V gene (reference sequence). CDR3 in DNA: TGCAGTGCTAGAGATCTACAGGGAGAGTACTACGAGCAGTACTTC. It codes for CSARDLQGEYYEQYF.

Only a few counts were recorded for this clonotype. This chain links TRBV20-1 with TRBJ2-7; TRBD1 might be the D (6 bases). Germline values: CDR1 DFQATT, CDR2 SNEGSKA (reference sequence). V gave up 5 bases and J gave up 1 base, with 15 bases separating them. CDR3 length: 14 amino acids. The CDR3 nucleotides are TGCAGTGCTGATTCCCGACAGGAATCCTACGAGCAGTACTTC. As protein: CSADSRQESYEQYF.

This chain joins TRBV7-9 and TRBJ1-4; weak D call: TRBD1 (5 bases). Germline V gives CDR1 SEHNR, CDR2 FQNEAQ (reference sequence). Trimming took off 2 bases at V and 5 bases at J, with 12 bases between the two ends. This CDR3 has 15 amino acids. CDR3 protein: CASSLRQGENEKLFF. The CDR3 region has the DNA TGTGCCAGCAGCTTACGTCAGGGTGAGAATGAAAAACTGTTTTTT.

A few counts support this clonotype. CDR3 region: CASSGSWNQPQHF. The CDR3 DNA is TGTGCCAGCTCAGGGTCTTGGAATCAGCCCCAGCATTTT. The V and J genes are TRBV18 and TRBJ1-5; D gene ambiguous. Trimming removed 5 bases from V and 4 bases from J, with 9 bases in between. This CDR3 region has 13 residues. Germline-derived CDR1 and CDR2 are KGHSH and LQKENI.

This clonotype came up a few times. The rearrangement uses TRBV6-2 or TRBV6-3 and TRBJ2-3; TRBD2 is a possible D gene (5 bases). Germline CDR1 and CDR2: MNHEY and SVGEGT. The germline V and J ends were trimmed by 0 bases and 2 bases, with 12 bases remaining between them. CDR3 length equals 16 residues. The chain's CDR3 is CASSYSQPGFTDTQYF. In nucleotides, the CDR3 is TGTGCCAGCAGTTACTCGCAGCCGGGGTTCACAGATACGCAGTATTTT.

The table lists this clonotype with a few counts. The CDR3 reads CSVELVGTGRYEQYF. The CDR3 DNA follows: TGCAGCGTTGAATTGGTCGGGACAGGCCGCTACGAGCAGTACTTC. This chain uses TRBV29-1 with TRBJ2-7; 8 nucleotides align to TRBD1. Germline trimming cut 2 bases from V and 3 bases from J; bases unmatched to any gene: 9. Germline V lookup: CDR1 SQVTM, CDR2 ANQGSEA. The CDR3 totals 15 residues.

The rearrangement links TRBV5-1 to TRBJ2-1, with 10 nucleotides matching TRBD2. The better agreement between TRBJ2-7 and the DNA end casts doubt on the J call. The CDR3 has 14 residues. From germline, CDR1 is SGHRS and CDR2 YFSETQ. Here the CDR3 DNA reads TGCGCCAGCAGCACTAGCGGGGCCTACAATGAGCAGTACTTC. Its protein is CASSTSGAYNEQYF.

On this clonotype: Relative to the germline gene, one junction end is altered; a read error may explain this. The V call is TRBV2, the J call TRBJ2-7; 8 bases fit TRBD1. From germline, CDR1 is SNHLY and CDR2 FYNNEI. The CDR3 consists of 10 residues. CDR3 protein: CASTSPGQVF. CDR3 in DNA: TGTGCCAGCACTTCACCGGGACAGGTGTTC. The full variable domain, its missing parts supplied by reference TRBV2 and TRBJ2-7, is EPEVTQTPSHQVTQMGQEVILRCVPISNHLYFYWYRQILGQKVEFLVSFYNNEISEKSEIFDDQFSVERPDGSNFTLKIRSTKLEDSAMYFCASTSPGQVFGPGTRLTVT.

This clonotype was counted ten times or more. The CDR3 DNA sequence: TGTGCCAGCAGTTTACGCCATCCGGCCGGGGCCAACGTCCTGACTTTC. Translating gives CASSLRHPAGANVLTF. J is TRBJ2-6 and V is TRBV12-3 or TRBV12-4; D ambiguous. The CDR3 runs 16 residues. V lost 2 bases and J lost 4, with 12 bases in between.

This clonotype was picked up a small number of times. This rearrangement joins TRBV15 to TRBJ2-1; tentatively, D is TRBD1 or TRBD2 (5 bases each). The germline V gene has CDR1 LNHNV and CDR2 YYDKDF (reference sequence). Trimming took off 1 base at V and 2 bases at J, with 18 bases between the two ends. This CDR3 has 18 amino acids. CDR3 protein: CATSRGGPLTATYNEQFF. The CDR3 coding sequence is TGTGCCACCAGCAGAGGAGGGCCATTGACAGCGACCTACAATGAGCAGTTCTTC. The full variable domain, completed using reference TRBV15 and TRBJ2-1, is DAMVIQNPRYQVTQFGKPVTLSCSQTLNHNVMYWYQQKSSQAPKLLFHYYDKDFNNEADTPDNFQSRRPNTSFCFLDIRSPGLGDTAMYLCATSRGGPLTATYNEQFFGPGTRLTVL.

The gene calls are TRBV18 and TRBJ2-5; D not resolved. The CDR3 sequence is 13 residues long. Germline loops: CDR1 KGHSH, CDR2 LQKENI. V dropped 5 bases and J dropped 1 base, with 8 bases sitting between them. The CDR3 DNA follows: TGTGCCAGCTCAGGGGAAACCCAAGAGACCCAGTACTTC. Its protein product is CASSGETQETQYF. The complete variable domain, with remaining parts taken from reference TRBV18 and TRBJ2-5, reads NAGVMQNPRHLVRRRGQEARLRCSPMKGHSHVYWYRQLPEEGLKFMVYLQKENIIDESGMPKERFSAEFPKEGPSILRIQQVVRGDSAAYFCASSGETQETQYFGPGTRLLVL.

This clonotype was seen ten or more times. V usage is TRBV12-3 or TRBV12-4 and J usage is TRBJ2-7, with 13 positions matching TRBD2. The trim removed 6 bases at V and 10 bases at J, leaving 15 bases unmatched. The CDR3 has 16 residues. The CDR3 DNA reads TGTGCCAGCAGACAAGCCGGGACTAGCGGGAATGACATCCAGTACTTC. Its translation is CASRQAGTSGNDIQYF.

V usage is TRBV14 and J usage is TRBJ2-7, with D possibly being TRBD2 (5 bases). V lost 4 bases, J lost 2 bases, and 12 bases lay in between. Germline values: CDR1 SGHDN, CDR2 FVKESK. The CDR3 runs to 14 residues. The CDR3 loop is CASSRMGVPYEQYF. The CDR3 DNA is TGTGCCAGCAGCCGAATGGGAGTCCCCTACGAGCAGTACTTC. Based on the CDR3 plus reference TRBV14 and TRBJ2-7, the full variable domain is EAGVTQFPSHSVIEKGQTVTLRCDPISGHDNLYWYRRVMGKEIKFLLHFVKESKQDESGMPNNRFLAERTGGTYSTLKVQPAELEDSGVYFCASSRMGVPYEQYFGPGTRLTVT.

This clonotype was picked up a small number of times. The genes are TRBV12-3 or TRBV12-4 and TRBJ2-6; D perhaps matches TRBD1 (5 bases). V was shortened by 3 bases and J by 7 bases, with 7 bases between the two germline ends. The CDR3 contains 13 residues. Here the CDR3 DNA reads TGTGCCAGCAGTTTTGACAGAGCCAACGTCCTGACTTTC. This gives the protein CASSFDRANVLTF.

This sequence joins TRBV5-1 and TRBJ2-5, with D possibly TRBD2 on 6 matching bases. Trimming cost V 4 bases and J 4 bases, with 17 bases left between them. The germline CDR1 and CDR2 sequences are SGHRS and YFSETQ. The CDR3 totals 15 residues. The CDR3 region has the DNA TGCGCCAGCAGCGCCAACGGAGGGAGCGGAGAGACCCAGTACTTC. This translates into CASSANGGSGETQYF.

This clonotype was found a few times. DNA of the CDR3: TGTGCCATCAGTCGGACAGGGGAAACTGAAGCTTTCTTT. Residues: CAISRTGETEAFF. This rearrangement joins TRBV10-3 to TRBJ1-1; 9 nucleotides match TRBD1. Trimming took 5 bases from V and 5 from J; bases not matched to a gene: 3. Germline V gene lookup returns CDR1 ENHRY and CDR2 SYGVKD. The CDR3 extends over 13 amino acids.

The chain combines TRBV6-2 or TRBV6-3 with TRBJ1-2, with D perhaps TRBD1 (5 bases). This CDR3 contains 13 residues. Per germline, CDR1 MNHEY and CDR2 SVGEGT. The germline V and J ends were trimmed by 11 bases and 6 bases, with 19 bases remaining between them. The CDR3 region is CAGGDETRHGYTF. CDR3 sequence (DNA): TGTGCCGGAGGGGATGAGACAAGACATGGCTACACCTTC.